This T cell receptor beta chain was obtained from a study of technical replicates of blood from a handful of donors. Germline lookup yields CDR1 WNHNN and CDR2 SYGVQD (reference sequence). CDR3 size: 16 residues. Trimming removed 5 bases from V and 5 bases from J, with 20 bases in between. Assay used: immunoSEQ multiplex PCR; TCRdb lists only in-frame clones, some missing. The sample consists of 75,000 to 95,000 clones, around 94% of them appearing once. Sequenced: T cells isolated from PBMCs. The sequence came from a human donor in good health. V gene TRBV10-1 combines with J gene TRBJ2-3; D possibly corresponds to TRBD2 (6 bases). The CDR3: CASSKRDSLRGDTQYF. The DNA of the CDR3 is TGCGCCAGCAGTAAACGGGACTCTCTTCGGGGAGATACGCAGTATTTT.